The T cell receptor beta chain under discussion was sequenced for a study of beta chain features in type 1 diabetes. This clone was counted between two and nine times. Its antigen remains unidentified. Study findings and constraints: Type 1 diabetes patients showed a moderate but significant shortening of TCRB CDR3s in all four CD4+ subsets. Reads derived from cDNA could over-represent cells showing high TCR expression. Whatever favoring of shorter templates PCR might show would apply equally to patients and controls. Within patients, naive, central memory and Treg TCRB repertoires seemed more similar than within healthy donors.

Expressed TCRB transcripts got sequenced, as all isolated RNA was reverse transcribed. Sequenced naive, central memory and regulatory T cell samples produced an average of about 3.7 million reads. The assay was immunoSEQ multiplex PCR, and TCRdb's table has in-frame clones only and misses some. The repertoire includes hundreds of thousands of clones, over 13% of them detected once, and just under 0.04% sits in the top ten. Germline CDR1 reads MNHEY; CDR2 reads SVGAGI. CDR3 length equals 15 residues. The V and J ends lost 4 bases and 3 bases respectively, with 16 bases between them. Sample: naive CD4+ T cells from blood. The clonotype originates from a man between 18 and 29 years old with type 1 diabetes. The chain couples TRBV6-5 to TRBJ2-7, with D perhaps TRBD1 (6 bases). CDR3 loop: CASSSLKTGYYEQYF. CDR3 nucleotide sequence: TGTGCCAGCAGTTCACTGAAGACAGGATACTACGAGCAGTACTTC.